This T cell receptor (beta chain) was sequenced for a study of blood T cell repertoires in COVID-19. Overall study: Both acute and convalescent COVID-19 samples were obtained from the United States, Italy and Spain. T cells, B-cell-depleted T cells, or PBMCs supplied cDNA or gDNA.

Authors' analysis steps: Cell counts per sample came from amplifying reference gene primers. Generated by immunoSEQ multiplex PCR, the TCRdb table keeps only in-frame clones and is missing some. D and trimming come from the DNA, and the V and J calls and clone size come from that table. The profile shows 100,000 to 150,000 clones, over 75% of them singletons. The TCR comes from a man aged 60 to 69 with acute or convalescent COVID-19. The sequencing sample was made of peripheral blood.

CDR3 in DNA: TGTGCCAGCAGCTTTGGAGGAGGCGGGAGGGTTTACAATGAGCAGTTCTTC. The encoded protein is CASSFGGGGRVYNEQFF. This chain joins TRBV5-4 and TRBJ2-1, with TRBD2 matching over 9 bases. Germline trimming cut 2 bases from V and 4 bases from J; bases unmatched to any gene: 10. Germline V lookup: CDR1 SGHNT, CDR2 YYREEE (reference sequence). CDR3 size: 17 residues.